The 14 T cell receptor beta chains presented below share a single source sample, sequenced in a study of vaccination and CD4 T cells after COVID-19. Treatment of the sample: approximately nine-day PBMC culture with coronavirus spike peptide pools or control peptides (ViraFEST assay). Their recognized antigens are unknown. The Oncomine TCR Beta short-read assay was applied to DNA of cultured CD4+ T cells. TCRdb fed the PCR reads into MiXCR, producing one record per CDR3 protein. The profile shows a few thousand distinct CDR3 sequences, less than 60% of them singletons. Sequenced: CD4+ T cells from blood, cultured in vitro. These receptors originate from a human donor who had recovered from COVID-19.

V gene TRBV6-5 combines with J gene TRBJ1-2, with D possibly TRBD1 on 5 matching bases. Trimming removed 2 bases from V and 7 bases from J, with 14 bases in between. This CDR3 is built from 14 residues. Germline values: CDR1 MNHEY, CDR2 SVGAGI. The CDR3 sequence is CASSYNGGEGGYTF. The CDR3 DNA is TGTGCCAGCAGTTACAACGGGGGAGAGGGTGGCTACACCTTC.

By frequency in the sample, this clonotype is large. V and J are TRBV24-1 and TRBJ2-3; no clear D. The CDR3 runs 13 residues. The V end lost 4 bases, the J end lost 1 base, and 5 bases lay between the germline ends. Germline CDR1 is KGHDR and CDR2 is SFDVKD. For the CDR3, the DNA is TGTGCCACCAGTGAAGGAGGCACAGATACGCAGTATTTT. This encodes CATSEGGTDTQYF.

The gene calls are TRBV20-1 and TRBJ2-3; D may be TRBD1 (5 bases). Trimming cost V 1 base and J 5 bases, with 16 bases left between them. Germline V gives CDR1 DFQATT, CDR2 SNEGSKA (reference sequence). The CDR3 is 15 amino acids. The CDR3, as DNA: TGCAGTGCTAGAGTGTTGGGGCCTGGAAGAGATACGCAGTATTTT. This sequence encodes CSARVLGPGRDTQYF.

The chain joins TRBV20-1 to TRBJ2-7, with D perhaps matching TRBD1 or TRBD2 (5 bases each). V lost 0 bases and J 6 bases, leaving 18 bases between the germline ends. Looked up from germline, CDR1 is DFQATT and CDR2 is SNEGSKA (reference sequence). The CDR3 is 15 residues long. The CDR3 region is CSARDLQRGGSEQYF. The CDR3 DNA follows: TGCAGTGCTAGAGACCTCCAAAGGGGCGGGTCCGAGCAGTACTTC.

The rearrangement links TRBV2 to TRBJ2-2; D perhaps matches TRBD2 (5 bases). The CDR3 length is 16 residues. V lost 4 bases and J lost 0, with 12 bases in between. CDR1 SNHLY and CDR2 FYNNEI come from the germline V gene. The CDR3 spells CASSVGAPPNTGELFF. CDR3 coding DNA: TGTGCCAGCAGTGTGGGAGCTCCCCCGAACACCGGGGAGCTGTTTTTT. The complete variable domain, with remaining parts taken from reference TRBV2 and TRBJ2-2, reads EPEVTQTPSHQVTQMGQEVILRCVPISNHLYFYWYRQILGQKVEFLVSFYNNEISEKSEIFDDQFSVERPDGSNFTLKIRSTKLEDSAMYFCASSVGAPPNTGELFFGEGSRLTVL.

This clonotype rates as medium-sized (0.01 to 0.1%). V and J are TRBV12-3 or TRBV12-4 and TRBJ2-7; 10 positions match TRBD1. This CDR3 region has 15 residues. The ends lost 5 bases at V and 2 bases at J; junction bases unmatched: 6. The CDR3 nucleotides are TGTGCCAGCAGTCAGCGGGACAGGGGCACCTACGAGCAGTACTTC. Translated, it gives CASSQRDRGTYEQYF.

The chain carries TRBV4-1 and TRBJ2-2; 12 bases map to TRBD2. CDR1 is MGHRA and CDR2 is YSYEKL in the germline V gene. The CDR3 is 17 residues long. Losses at the gene ends were 2 bases for V and 7 bases for J; bases not matched to a gene: 8. The CDR3 is CASSQIGLAGKGGELFF. The DNA of the CDR3 is TGCGCCAGCAGCCAAATCGGACTAGCGGGAAAGGGCGGGGAGCTGTTTTTT.

V gene TRBV27 combines with J gene TRBJ2-4; the D is unclear. Germline CDR1 reads MNHEY; CDR2 reads SMNVEV (reference sequence). CDR3 length equals 14 residues. V was pared by 6 bases and J by 1 base, with 10 bases between. CDR3 loop: CASRSLRAKNIQYF. The CDR3 nucleotides are TGTGCCAGCAGGTCCCTTCGCGCCAAAAACATTCAGTACTTC.

The V call is TRBV28, the J call TRBJ2-7, with D unclear. The CDR3 extends over 14 amino acids. CDR1 is MDHEN, CDR2 SYDVKM, per germline. V shed 3 bases and J shed 3 bases, with 12 bases lying between them. Written as DNA, the CDR3 is TGTGCCAGCAGTTTTTGGCCCCGTAACTACGAGCAGTACTTC. Its protein is CASSFWPRNYEQYF.

This clonotype came up a few times. This sequence joins TRBV5-4 and TRBJ2-5, with D maybe TRBD1 (6 bases). The germline V gene has CDR1 SGHNT and CDR2 YYREEE (reference sequence). The CDR3 spans 15 residues. With 0 bases removed from V and 4 bases from J, the gap between germline ends came to 13 bases. CDR3 protein: CASSLDGGRGETQYF. The CDR3 DNA reads as TGTGCCAGCAGCTTGGATGGAGGCAGGGGAGAGACCCAGTACTTC.

A few counts support this clonotype. As DNA, the CDR3 is TGCGCCAGCAGCCCCGGACAGGGGGCGACCCAGTACTTC. Translation: CASSPGQGATQYF. This chain connects TRBV10-1 to TRBJ2-5; 11 bases align to TRBD1. This CDR3 region has 13 residues. With V trimmed by 6 bases and J by 7 bases, 4 bases remained unmatched. Per germline, CDR1 WNHNN and CDR2 SYGVQD (reference sequence).

There are a few counts of this clonotype. This chain links TRBV25-1 with TRBJ1-2, with D possibly matching TRBD1 (5 bases). There are 12 residues in the CDR3. Germline values: CDR1 MGHDK, CDR2 SYGVNS. Trimming took 3 bases from V and 8 from J, leaving 10 bases between them. This chain's CDR3 is CASSEGLQGYTF. CDR3 nucleotides: TGTGCCAGCAGTGAGGGACTCCAGGGCTACACCTTC.

A few counts support this clonotype. CDR3 loop: CASSLGQYNEQFF. CDR3 in DNA: TGCGCCAGCAGCTTGGGACAGTACAATGAGCAGTTCTTC. This chain links TRBV5-1 with TRBJ2-1, with D perhaps matching TRBD1 (5 bases). Trimming took off 0 bases at V and 4 bases at J, with 5 bases between the two ends. The CDR3 length is 13 residues. Per the germline V gene, CDR1 is SGHRS and CDR2 is YFSETQ. Drawing the rest from reference TRBV5-1 and TRBJ2-1, the complete variable domain is KAGVTQTPRYLIKTRGQQVTLSCSPISGHRSVSWYQQTPGQGLQFLFEYFSETQRNKGNFPGRFSGRQFSNSRSEMNVSTLELGDSALYLCASSLGQYNEQFFGPGTRLTVL.

This clonotype was counted between two and nine times. The genes are TRBV12-3 or TRBV12-4 and TRBJ2-5; unclear D gene. This CDR3 contains 11 residues. The V gene lost 5 bases and the J gene lost 7 bases, with 8 bases spanning the gap. In DNA form, the CDR3 reads TGTGCCAGCAGTCCGGGCACGACCCAGTACTTC. It encodes CASSPGTTQYF.